The 6 T cell receptor beta chains below all came from one sample that was sequenced in a study of cytomegalovirus exposure and HLA in healthy donors. Primers: 60 Vbeta forward and 13 Jbeta reverse. TCRdb keeps only in-frame clones here, not all; method: immunoSEQ multiplex PCR. The profile covers 150,000 or so clones, with approximately 80% appearing a single time and under 15% taken by the ten largest. Sample: PBMCs. The receptors originated from a woman aged 40 to 55 in good health and CMV-seronegative.

This sequence joins TRBV10-3 and TRBJ2-1; 7 bases line up with TRBD2. The J segment lost 6 bases and the V segment lost 6 bases, leaving 11 bases of the junction unmatched. CDR3 length: 15 residues. Per the germline V gene, CDR1 is ENHRY and CDR2 is SYGVKD. CDR3 DNA sequence: TGTGCCATCAGCACCCCGGGACTAAGCTTCAATGAGCAGTTCTTC. It translates to CAISTPGLSFNEQFF.

This chain uses TRBV15 with TRBJ2-7; D remains ambiguous. Germline values: CDR1 LNHNV, CDR2 YYDKDF (reference sequence). The CDR3 has 13 amino acids. Trimming removed 5 bases from V and 4 bases from J, with 12 bases in between. CDR3 sequence: CATSGGIKYEQYF. The DNA of the CDR3 is TGTGCCACCAGCGGCGGTATAAAGTACGAGCAGTACTTC.

The chain carries TRBV5-6 and TRBJ2-3; 16 nucleotides line up with TRBD2. The trim removed 5 bases at V and 4 bases at J, leaving 13 bases unmatched. Germline lookup yields CDR1 SGHDT and CDR2 YYEEEE. The CDR3 is 19 amino acids. The CDR3 DNA reads as TGTGCCAGCAGTCGGGGACTAGCGGGGGGGGGCTTTGGGGCAGATACGCAGTATTTT. This gives the protein CASSRGLAGGGFGADTQYF.

This chain uses TRBV6-6 with TRBJ1-1; TRBD1 aligns across 9 bases. V shed 5 bases and J 1 base; nucleotides not matched to a gene: 8. Germline assignment: CDR1 MNHNY and CDR2 SVGAGI (reference sequence). The CDR3 runs 16 residues. Written as DNA, the CDR3 is TGTGCCAGCAGTCACCTGGGACAGGGAGAGAACACTGAAGCTTTCTTT. Encoded protein: CASSHLGQGENTEAFF.

The rearrangement joins TRBV6-5 to TRBJ2-3, with D possibly TRBD2 on 6 matching bases. CDR1 is MNHEY, CDR2 SVGAGI, per germline. The germline V and J ends were trimmed by 8 bases and 6 bases, with 18 bases remaining between them. The CDR3 covers 14 residues. The CDR3 DNA sequence: TGTGCCAGCGCCGGGACTTGGGGGTCCGATACGCAGTATTTT. Protein: CASAGTWGSDTQYF.

To note about this clone: Other nucleotide sequences from this sample produce the same CDR3. V and J are TRBV6-5 and TRBJ2-3, with D possibly being TRBD2 (5 bases). Germline CDR1 MNHEY, CDR2 SVGAGI. V was shortened by 6 bases and J by 6 bases, with 7 bases between the two germline ends. This CDR3 is 11 amino acids long. The CDR3 here is CASRLGDTQYF. CDR3 nucleotides: TGTGCCAGCAGACTAGGGGATACGCAGTATTTT.